This is a list of T cell receptor beta chains from one sample in a study of cytomegalovirus exposure and HLA in healthy donors. The table came from immunoSEQ multiplex PCR; TCRdb's copy has only in-frame clones and leaves some out. This sample carries approximately 100,000 clones, approximately 75% of them seen once, and the ten largest clones take about 4%. Sequencing was carried out using PBMCs. Every receptor here comes from a woman between 35 and 50 years old in good health and CMV-seronegative. CDR3s include the opening cysteine and the closing phenylalanine or tryptophan. Fields, in order: V gene, D gene, J gene, clone size, CDR3 length, CDR3 protein, CDR3 DNA. D genes are given only for firm matches. Some rows have no size entry. The others give once, few or many, or a class for an expanded clone.

TRBV9	.	TRBJ1-4	.	13	CASSVAAGEKLFF	TGTGCCAGCAGCGTAGCTGCAGGGGAAAAACTGTTTTTT
TRBV2	.	TRBJ1-1	.	13	CASSEVQNTEAFF	TGTGCCAGCAGTGAAGTCCAGAACACTGAAGCTTTCTTT
TRBV2	.	TRBJ1-5	.	15	CASSVYGFGNQPQHF	TGTGCCAGCAGTGTATACGGGTTTGGCAATCAGCCCCAGCATTTT
TRBV30	.	TRBJ1-2	.	12	CAWSDRDYGYTF	TGTGCCTGGAGTGACAGGGACTATGGCTACACCTTC
TRBV2	TRBD1	TRBJ2-7	.	12	CASRGGTYEQYF	TGTGCCAGTAGAGGGGGCACTTACGAGCAGTACTTC
TRBV19	TRBD1	TRBJ1-2	.	14	CATNPGQKAYGYTF	TGTGCCACCAACCCGGGACAGAAGGCGTATGGCTACACCTTC
TRBV5-1	TRBD1	TRBJ1-4	.	16	CASSPDRGAFNEKLFF	TGCGCCAGCAGCCCGGACAGGGGAGCTTTTAATGAAAAACTGTTTTTT
TRBV28	.	TRBJ1-3	.	14	CASALGGLGNTIYF	TGTGCCAGCGCCTTGGGGGGGCTTGGAAACACCATATATTTT
TRBV19	.	TRBJ2-6	once	16	CASSITGSSGANVLTF	TGTGCCAGTAGTATCACAGGATCTTCAGGGGCCAACGTCCTGACTTTC
TRBV6-4	TRBD2	TRBJ2-7	.	13	CASRLARRYEQYF	TGTGCCAGCCGACTAGCGAGACGCTACGAGCAGTACTTC
TRBV19	TRBD1	TRBJ1-2	.	14	CASKPDRGNYGYTF	TGTGCCAGTAAACCGGACAGGGGGAACTATGGCTACACCTTC
TRBV30	.	TRBJ2-2	once	15	CAWTVGGSVIGELFF	TGTGCCTGGACCGTAGGGGGTAGTGTCATCGGGGAGCTGTTTTTT
TRBV5-1	.	TRBJ1-6	once	15	CASSQDWGEGSPLHF	TGCGCCAGCAGCCAAGATTGGGGGGAAGGTTCACCCCTCCACTTT
TRBV7-8	TRBD1	TRBJ2-7	.	13	CASSGTGTYEQYF	TGTGCCAGCAGCGGGACAGGGACCTACGAGCAGTACTTC
TRBV9	.	TRBJ1-1	.	14	CASSVGHQNTEAFF	TGTGCCAGCAGCGTAGGACACCAGAACACTGAAGCTTTCTTT
TRBV6-4	.	TRBJ2-3	few	13	CASSYLATDTQYF	TGTGCCAGCAGTTATCTGGCCACAGATACGCAGTATTTT
TRBV5-1	.	TRBJ1-2	.	14	CASSSQGLNYGYTF	TGCGCCAGCAGCTCCCAGGGACTTAACTATGGCTACACCTTC
TRBV6-4	.	TRBJ2-2	.	16	CASSDGATRATGELFF	TGTGCCAGCAGTGACGGGGCAACACGGGCTACCGGGGAGCTGTTTTTT
TRBV4-3	TRBD1	TRBJ1-2	few	15	CASSGLQGGNYGYTF	TGCGCCAGCAGCGGCCTACAGGGGGGAAACTATGGCTACACCTTC
TRBV11-2	TRBD1	TRBJ2-7	.	16	CASSLLTGGGTYEQYF	TGTGCCAGCAGCCTCCTGACAGGGGGGGGGACCTACGAGCAGTACTTC
TRBV30	TRBD1	TRBJ2-4	.	19	CAWSVQGSNLPLAKNIQYF	TGTGCCTGGAGTGTACAGGGGTCGAACCTGCCCCTAGCCAAAAACATTCAGTACTTC
TRBV6-1	TRBD1	TRBJ2-2	.	18	CASSEVFWGQGAAGELFF	TGTGCCAGCAGTGAAGTGTTCTGGGGACAGGGGGCGGCCGGGGAGCTGTTTTTT
TRBV11-1	.	TRBJ1-2	.	12	CASSFVGSGYTF	TGTGCCAGCAGCTTCGTGGGGAGTGGCTACACCTTC
TRBV28	.	TRBJ2-2	.	13	CASSLYRGGELFF	TGTGCCAGCAGTTTATATAGGGGCGGGGAGCTGTTTTTT
TRBV2	TRBD2	TRBJ2-2	.	15	CASSLGLGRAGELFF	TGTGCCAGCAGTCTGGGACTAGGGCGAGCCGGGGAGCTGTTTTTT
TRBV6-5	TRBD1	TRBJ2-7	once	16	CASTYTAGTGAYEQYF	TGTGCCAGCACTTACACAGCCGGGACAGGGGCCTACGAGCAGTACTTC
TRBV7-8	TRBD1	TRBJ1-2	.	14	CASSLTGTNYGYTF	TGTGCCAGCAGCTTGACAGGGACCAACTATGGCTACACCTTC
TRBV6-1	TRBD1	TRBJ1-6	.	17	CASSEEGAGGYNSPLHF	TGTGCCAGCAGTGAAGAGGGGGCAGGGGGATATAATTCACCCCTCCACTTT
TRBV7-8	.	TRBJ2-7	.	15	CASSGQVNTLYEQYF	TGTGCCAGCAGCGGGCAGGTTAACACACTCTACGAGCAGTACTTC
TRBV7-2	.	TRBJ1-5	few	14	CASSLRVREQPQHF	TGTGCCAGCAGCTTAAGAGTGCGGGAACAGCCCCAGCATTTT
TRBV4-3	TRBD2	TRBJ2-3	once	16	CASSQAAAGGTDTQYF	TGCGCCAGCAGCCAAGCTGCTGCGGGGGGTACAGATACGCAGTATTTT
TRBV7-2	.	TRBJ1-6	.	14	CASSPGRGTWALHF	TGTGCCAGCAGCCCCGGACGGGGGACTTGGGCCCTCCACTTT
TRBV9	.	TRBJ1-1	.	15	CASSTSSVAGTEAFF	TGTGCCAGCAGCACCAGCAGCGTGGCGGGGACTGAAGCTTTCTTT
TRBV9	TRBD1	TRBJ1-6	.	18	CASSVYQDRGSYNSPLHF	TGTGCCAGCAGCGTGTATCAAGACAGGGGTTCCTATAATTCACCCCTCCACTTT
TRBV2	.	TRBJ1-6	.	14	CASTGRAGDSPLHF	TGTGCCAGCACGGGTCGGGCAGGGGATTCACCCCTCCACTTT
TRBV19	.	TRBJ1-1	.	13	CASSTQGNTEAFF	TGTGCCAGTAGCACACAGGGTAACACTGAAGCTTTCTTT
TRBV6-6	TRBD1	TRBJ1-1	.	14	CASSPGGPNTEAFF	TGTGCCAGCAGCCCAGGGGGCCCGAACACTGAAGCTTTCTTT
TRBV27	.	TRBJ2-1	.	16	CASSLVQGRGYNEQFF	TGTGCCAGCAGTTTAGTACAGGGAAGGGGGTACAATGAGCAGTTCTTC
TRBV29-1	TRBD1	TRBJ1-4	.	14	CSVENRDRDEKLFF	TGCAGCGTCGAGAACCGGGACAGGGATGAAAAACTGTTTTTT
TRBV5-1	TRBD1	TRBJ1-1	.	17	CASSLARQGEGTTEAFF	TGCGCCAGCAGCTTGGCGCGTCAGGGGGAAGGGACGACTGAAGCTTTCTTT